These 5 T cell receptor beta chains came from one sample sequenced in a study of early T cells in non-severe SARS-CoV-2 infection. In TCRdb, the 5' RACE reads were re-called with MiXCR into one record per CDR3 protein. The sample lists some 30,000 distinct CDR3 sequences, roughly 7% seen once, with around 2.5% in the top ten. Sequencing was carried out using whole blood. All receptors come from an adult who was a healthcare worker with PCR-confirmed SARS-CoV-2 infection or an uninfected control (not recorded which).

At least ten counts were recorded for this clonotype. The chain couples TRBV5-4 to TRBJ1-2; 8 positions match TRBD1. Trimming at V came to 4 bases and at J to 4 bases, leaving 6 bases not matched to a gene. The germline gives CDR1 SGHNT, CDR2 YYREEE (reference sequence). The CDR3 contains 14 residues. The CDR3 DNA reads TGTGCCAGCAGCCATTCAGGGGGCGGCTATGGCTACACCTTC. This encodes CASSHSGGGYGYTF.

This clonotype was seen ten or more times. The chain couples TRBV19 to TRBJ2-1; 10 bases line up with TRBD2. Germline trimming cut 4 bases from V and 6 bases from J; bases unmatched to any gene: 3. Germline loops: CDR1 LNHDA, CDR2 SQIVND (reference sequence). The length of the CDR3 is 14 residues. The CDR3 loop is CASSSSGRFNEQFF. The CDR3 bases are TGTGCCAGTAGTAGTAGCGGGAGGTTCAATGAGCAGTTCTTC.

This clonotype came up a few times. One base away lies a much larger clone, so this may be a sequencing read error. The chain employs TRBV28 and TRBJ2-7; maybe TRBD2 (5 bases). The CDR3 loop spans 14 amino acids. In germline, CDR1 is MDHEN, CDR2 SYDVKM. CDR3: CASSGTGWVYGQYF. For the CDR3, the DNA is TGTGCCAGCAGCGGCACGGGGTGGGTCTACGGGCAGTACTTC.

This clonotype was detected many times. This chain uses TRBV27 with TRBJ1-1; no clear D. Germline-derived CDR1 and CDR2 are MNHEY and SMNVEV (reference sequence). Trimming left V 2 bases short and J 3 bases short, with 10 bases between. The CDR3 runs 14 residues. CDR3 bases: TGTGCCAGCAGTTTAGGAGGGTTGCACACTGAAGCTTTCTTT. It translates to CASSLGGLHTEAFF.

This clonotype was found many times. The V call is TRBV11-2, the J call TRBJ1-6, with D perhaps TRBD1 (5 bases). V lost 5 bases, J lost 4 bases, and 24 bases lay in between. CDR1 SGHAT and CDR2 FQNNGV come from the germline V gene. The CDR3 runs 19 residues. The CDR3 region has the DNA TGTGCCAGCAGCCTTACCCCGCCCGCCGGGGCAGCTTATAATTCACCCCTCCACTTT. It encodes CASSLTPPAGAAYNSPLHF. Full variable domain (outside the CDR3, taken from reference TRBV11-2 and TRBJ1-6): EAGVAQSPRYKIIEKRQSVAFWCNPISGHATLYWYQQILGQGPKLLIQFQNNGVVDDSQLPKDRFSAERLKGVDSTLKIQPAKLEDSAVYLCASSLTPPAGAAYNSPLHFGNGTRLTVT.